The 14 T cell receptor beta chains given below trace back to one sample, sequenced in a study of shared clonotypes between healthy human individuals. Clones were read by immunoSEQ multiplex PCR, and TCRdb kept only the in-frame ones, dropping some. This sample yields approximately 530,000 clones, of which 90% to 97% are seen a single time; 0.05% to 0.08% belongs to the top ten. Specimen: naive CD4+ T cells sorted from blood. Subset meaning: CD45RA+ positively selected. The receptors were sampled from a young woman in good health.

The chain joins TRBV6-5 to TRBJ2-2, with 8 bases that match TRBD2. Germline values: CDR1 MNHEY, CDR2 SVGAGI. The V and J ends lost 6 bases and 3 bases, in that order; junction bases with no gene match: 6. The CDR3 totals 15 residues. For the CDR3, the DNA is TGTGCCAGCAGCCGACAAGCGGGAGACACCGGGGAGCTGTTTTTT. This codes for CASSRQAGDTGELFF.

The chain combines TRBV11-3 with TRBJ2-1, with 8 bases matching TRBD2. CDR3 size: 14 residues. With V trimmed by 4 bases and J by 4 bases, 3 bases remained unmatched. Germline values: CDR1 SGHNT, CDR2 YENEEA. In nucleotides, the CDR3 is TGTGCCAGCAGCTCCCGGGAGGGTTACAATGAGCAGTTCTTC. Its translation is CASSSREGYNEQFF.

V usage is TRBV5-8 and J usage is TRBJ1-1, with D possibly TRBD1 on 5 matching bases. CDR1 and CDR2 (germline): SGHTS, YDEGEE. The CDR3 sequence is 15 residues long. Trimming left V 5 bases short and J 1 base short, with 15 bases between. Here the CDR3 reads CASRFPGPRNTEAFF. The CDR3 DNA sequence: TGTGCCAGCAGGTTCCCGGGACCGAGGAACACTGAAGCTTTCTTT. Full variable domain (outside the CDR3, taken from reference TRBV5-8 and TRBJ1-1): EAGVTQSPTHLIKTRGQQATLRCSPISGHTSVYWYQQALGLGLQFLLWYDEGEERNRGNFPPRFSGRQFPNYSSELNVNALELEDSALYLCASRFPGPRNTEAFFGQGTRLTVV.

The rearrangement uses TRBV5-4 and TRBJ2-2; 9 nucleotides align to TRBD2. Germline V CDR1 and CDR2: SGHNT, YYREEE (reference sequence). V shed 8 bases and J 0 bases; nucleotides not matched to a gene: 8. The CDR3 is 16 residues long. The CDR3 DNA reads TGTGCCAGTACCCGTAGCGGGAGAGCGAACACCGGGGAGCTGTTTTTT. Amino acid sequence: CASTRSGRANTGELFF.

The gene calls are TRBV29-1 and TRBJ2-1; unclear D gene. Trimming took off 5 bases at V and 2 bases at J, with 16 bases between the two ends. The CDR3 extends over 15 amino acids. The germline V gene encodes CDR1 SQVTM and CDR2 ANQGSEA. The CDR3 coding sequence is TGCAGCGTTAACGCCGCGGTCCTTACCTACAATGAGCAGTTCTTC. Translated: CSVNAAVLTYNEQFF.

The chain couples TRBV28 to TRBJ2-1; TRBD1 agrees at 8 bases. CDR1 is MDHEN and CDR2 is SYDVKM in the germline V gene. The V and J ends lost 2 bases and 8 bases, in that order; junction bases with no gene match: 5. The CDR3 loop spans 14 amino acids. CDR3 residues: CASSLQGAIYEQFF. The CDR3 DNA reads as TGTGCCAGCAGTTTACAGGGGGCGATCTATGAGCAGTTCTTC.

The J gene is TRBJ1-5, the V gene TRBV4-1; possible D gene TRBD1, 6 bases. The CDR3 has 15 residues. V was pared by 2 bases and J by 3 bases, with 11 bases between. Germline V gene data show CDR1 as MGHRA and CDR2 as YSYEKL. CDR3 sequence (DNA): TGCGCCAGCAGCCAACTAACAGGGATCAATCAGCCCCAGCATTTT. Residues: CASSQLTGINQPQHF.

This rearrangement joins TRBV19 to TRBJ2-1, with 11 bases identical to TRBD2. The CDR3 loop spans 17 amino acids. The junction had 6 bases not matched to a gene; V was cut back by 3 bases and J by 2 bases. Germline V lookup: CDR1 LNHDA, CDR2 SQIVND (reference sequence). In nucleotides, the CDR3 is TGTGCCAGTAGTATGGGTAGCGGGAGGGCCCCCTACAATGAGCAGTTCTTC. Its translation: CASSMGSGRAPYNEQFF. Full variable domain (rest looked up from reference TRBV19 and TRBJ2-1): DGGITQSPKYLFRKEGQNVTLSCEQNLNHDAMYWYRQDPGQGLRLIYYSQIVNDFQKGDIAEGYSVSREKKESFPLTVTSAQKNPTAFYLCASSMGSGRAPYNEQFFGPGTRLTVL.

The chain joins TRBV5-4 to TRBJ2-7; D is possibly TRBD2 (6 bases). V gave up 8 bases and J gave up 3 bases, with 21 bases separating them. The germline CDR1 and CDR2 sequences are SGHNT and YYREEE (reference sequence). This CDR3 is 15 amino acids long. CDR3 in amino acids: CASQRGLGGDYEQYF. Here the CDR3 DNA reads TGTGCCAGTCAGCGCGGCCTCGGGGGAGACTACGAGCAGTACTTC.

V gene TRBV18 combines with J gene TRBJ2-1; 11 bases agree with TRBD2. Germline-derived CDR1 and CDR2 are KGHSH and LQKENI. CDR3 length equals 15 residues. With 5 bases clipped from V and 5 bases from J, the junction kept 5 bases outside the gene matches. For the CDR3, the DNA is TGTGCCAGCTCAGCACTAGCGGGAGCCCACAATGAGCAGTTCTTC. Translating it yields CASSALAGAHNEQFF.

This chain links TRBV27 with TRBJ1-2; a weak D match, TRBD1 (5 bases). The CDR3 runs to 17 residues. Looked up from germline, CDR1 is MNHEY and CDR2 is SMNVEV (reference sequence). The ends were cut back, 6 bases at V and 8 bases at J, with 28 bases in the middle. CDR3 DNA sequence: TGTGCCAGCAGCCCTAGCCCCACGACAGTGGTTTACGGCGGCTACACCTTC. Amino acid sequence: CASSPSPTTVVYGGYTF.

This clone came up once. V gene TRBV6-6 combines with J gene TRBJ1-1, with D possibly being TRBD1 (5 bases). Trimming cost V 6 bases and J 5 bases, with 19 bases left between them. Germline lookup yields CDR1 MNHNY and CDR2 SVGAGI (reference sequence). There are 15 residues in the CDR3. The CDR3 sequence: CASRQTGRGRTEAFF. In DNA form, the CDR3 reads TGTGCCAGCAGGCAAACGGGACGGGGGAGAACTGAAGCTTTCTTT.

The chain is built from TRBV5-6 and TRBJ2-7, with TRBD1 identical over 7 bases. This CDR3 contains 14 residues. The trim removed 4 bases at V and 6 bases at J, leaving 10 bases unmatched. Germline CDR1 reads SGHDT; CDR2 reads YYEEEE. Here the CDR3 reads CASSRDRVRGEQYF. The CDR3 region has the DNA TGTGCCAGCAGCCGTGACAGGGTCCGAGGCGAGCAGTACTTC.

V and J are TRBV11-1 and TRBJ2-7; D is ambiguous. The CDR3 is made up of 12 amino acids. Germline loops: CDR1 SGHAT, CDR2 FQDESV (reference sequence). V lost 1 base and J lost 3, with 4 bases in between. This CDR3 reads CASSLDGYEQYF. The CDR3 nucleotides read TGTGCCAGCAGCTTAGACGGCTACGAGCAGTACTTC.